This T cell receptor (beta chain) originates from a study of T cells in localized non-small cell lung cancer. Study conclusions and caveats: A median of approximately 57 clones ranked among the top 100 in tumor appeared in adjacent lung. Heterogeneity stays possible, as sequencing covered only one tumor region. The greatest T cell clonality was found in uninvolved adjacent lung (higher than in tumor). Longer survival (overall) was linked to higher T cell density in blood.

Only in-frame clones appear in the TCRdb table, and some are missing; sequencing was by immunoSEQ multiplex PCR. The sample has 30,000 to 35,000 clones; about 90% are singletons. CDR3 length: 16 residues. Trimming took 2 bases from V and 3 from J, leaving 17 bases between them. CDR1 and CDR2 from the germline V gene are SQVTM and ANQGSEA. A note on this clone: Its antigen is undetermined.

J is TRBJ1-3 and V is TRBV29-1, with a weak D call TRBD1 (5 bases). This TCR came from a female donor of 60 years or more with stage I lung adenocarcinoma. The material sequenced was peripheral blood, taken before any cancer treatment. In DNA form, the CDR3 reads TGCAGCGTTGAAACCTGGGACGGAACTCTTGGAAACACCATATATTTT. Protein: CSVETWDGTLGNTIYF.